One and the same sample provided the 20 T cell receptor beta chains below, sequenced in a study of T cell responses to AZD1222 COVID-19 vaccine. The data were produced by immunoSEQ multiplex PCR, yet TCRdb's version contains in-frame clones alone and is incomplete. The repertoire consists of some 140,000 clones, with about 87% occurring once and the leading ten covering about 5.5%. Specimen: peripheral blood, collected on day 0 of AZD1222 vaccination. Every receptor here comes from an adult in good health.

This clone was seen once. The genes are TRBV5-1 and TRBJ1-2, with D hard to call. Germline lookup yields CDR1 SGHRS and CDR2 YFSETQ. The CDR3 sequence is 14 residues long. The V gene lost 6 bases and the J gene lost 7 bases, with 19 bases spanning the gap. The CDR3 reads CASNDGGRMGGYTF. The CDR3 coding sequence is TGCGCCAGCAACGACGGAGGGAGGATGGGTGGCTACACCTTC.

The V gene is TRBV30, the J gene TRBJ1-3; no clear D gene. Looked up from germline, CDR1 is GTSNPN and CDR2 is SVGIG (reference sequence). The CDR3 sequence is 16 residues long. V was trimmed by 2 bases and J by 0 bases, leaving 14 bases between them. The CDR3 nucleotides are TGTGCCTGGAGTAGTTGGGGTAGGGTCTCTGGAAACACCATATATTTT. Amino acids: CAWSSWGRVSGNTIYF.

The V gene is TRBV24-1, the J gene TRBJ2-1, with D possibly being TRBD2 (5 bases). CDR1 and CDR2 from the germline V gene are KGHDR and SFDVKD. This CDR3 is 15 amino acids long. Trimming pared 4 bases from V and 3 bases from J, leaving 12 bases between. The CDR3 DNA reads TGTGCCACCAGTGACTCTAGCCCTCTCTACAATGAGCAGTTCTTC. Translation gives CATSDSSPLYNEQFF.

The gene calls are TRBV4-1 and TRBJ2-3; D call uncertain. This CDR3 has 13 residues. V was clipped by 1 base and J by 0 bases, with 2 bases between them. The germline gives CDR1 MGHRA, CDR2 YSYEKL. CDR3: CASSQVSTDTQYF. The CDR3 coding sequence is TGCGCCAGCAGCCAAGTTAGCACAGATACGCAGTATTTT.

This rearrangement joins TRBV2 to TRBJ1-1; maybe TRBD1 (6 bases). CDR1 SNHLY and CDR2 FYNNEI come from the germline V gene. Trimming took 6 bases from V and 3 from J, leaving 11 bases between them. The CDR3 is made up of 13 amino acids. DNA for the CDR3: TGTGCCAGCAGGGGGGCATCGGACACTGAAGCTTTCTTT. This gives the protein CASRGASDTEAFF. Full variable domain (rest looked up from reference TRBV2 and TRBJ1-1): EPEVTQTPSHQVTQMGQEVILRCVPISNHLYFYWYRQILGQKVEFLVSFYNNEISEKSEIFDDQFSVERPDGSNFTLKIRSTKLEDSAMYFCASRGASDTEAFFGQGTRLTVV.

The chain employs TRBV5-6 and TRBJ2-7, with TRBD1 identical over 7 bases. The CDR3 runs 12 residues. The V segment lost 10 bases and the J segment 3 bases; nucleotides outside the gene matches: 7. Germline V gene lookup returns CDR1 SGHDT and CDR2 YYEEEE. The CDR3 here is CASGTVHYEQYF. DNA of the CDR3: TGTGCCTCGGGGACAGTGCACTACGAGCAGTACTTC.

The rearrangement joins TRBV15 to TRBJ1-4; TRBD1 is a possible D gene (6 bases). Germline V lookup: CDR1 LNHNV, CDR2 YYDKDF (reference sequence). V lost 2 bases to trimming and J lost 8 bases, with 9 bases between them. The CDR3 runs 13 residues. CDR3 DNA sequence: TGTGCCACCAGCAGAAGGACAGACGAAAAACTGTTTTTT. Encoded protein: CATSRRTDEKLFF.

The rearrangement joins TRBV4-2 to TRBJ2-3, with TRBD2 identical over 9 bases. Trimming at V came to 4 bases and at J to 4 bases, leaving 9 bases not matched to a gene. The length of the CDR3 is 16 residues. Germline V CDR1 and CDR2: LGHNA, YNFKEQ. CDR3 in DNA: TGTGCCAGCAGCCGATCGACTAGCGGAGCGCCAGATACGCAGTATTTT. Protein sequence: CASSRSTSGAPDTQYF.

This sequence joins TRBV2 and TRBJ1-1; D is possibly TRBD1 (5 bases). From germline, CDR1 is SNHLY and CDR2 FYNNEI. CDR3 length: 13 amino acids. V lost 2 bases, J lost 4 bases, and 8 bases lay in between. This CDR3 is CASSELGTTEAFF. The CDR3 nucleotides read TGTGCCAGCAGTGAACTGGGGACCACTGAAGCTTTCTTT.

The J gene is TRBJ2-1, the V gene TRBV28, with 8 bases identical to TRBD2. The CDR3 spans 14 residues. Trimming removed 7 bases from V and 8 bases from J; junction bases left unmatched: 10. CDR1 and CDR2 (germline): MDHEN, SYDVKM. The chain's CDR3 is CASIRSGSGYEQFF. The CDR3 DNA reads TGTGCCAGCATCAGGAGCGGGAGCGGTTATGAGCAGTTCTTC.

This clone was found once. The chain employs TRBV6-5 and TRBJ2-1, with D perhaps matching TRBD2 (5 bases). CDR3 size: 13 residues. V gave up 10 bases and J gave up 5 bases, with 15 bases separating them. From germline, CDR1 is MNHEY and CDR2 SVGAGI. CDR3 sequence reads: CATGSGMHNEQFF. DNA of the CDR3: TGTGCCACGGGAAGCGGTATGCACAATGAGCAGTTCTTC.

The chain recombines TRBV28 with TRBJ2-5; D unclear. Trimming took off 5 bases at V and 5 bases at J, with 12 bases between the two ends. The CDR3 sequence is 13 residues long. CDR1 is MDHEN and CDR2 is SYDVKM in the germline V gene. The CDR3 reads CASSPGIWETQYF. CDR3 nucleotides: TGTGCCAGCAGTCCAGGTATCTGGGAGACCCAGTACTTC.

The V gene is TRBV5-1, the J gene TRBJ2-1; D is uncertain. Trimming pared 0 bases from V and 7 bases from J, leaving 14 bases between. This CDR3 contains 15 residues. Looked up from germline, CDR1 is SGHRS and CDR2 is YFSETQ. The CDR3 spells CASSLARLGSNEQFF. The CDR3 coding sequence is TGCGCCAGCAGCTTGGCCCGGCTAGGTAGTAATGAGCAGTTCTTC.

The rearrangement uses TRBV5-1 and TRBJ2-7; tentative D call: TRBD1 (6 bases). This CDR3 contains 16 residues. Trimming left V 0 bases short and J 1 base short, with 14 bases between. Germline CDR1 SGHRS, CDR2 YFSETQ. The DNA for the CDR3 is TGCGCCAGCAGCTTGGGAGGGACACTTAGTTCCTACGAGCAGTACTTC. Translated, it gives CASSLGGTLSSYEQYF.

The rearrangement uses TRBV4-1 and TRBJ1-4; D remains unclear. CDR3 length: 15 amino acids. V was shortened by 0 bases and J by 5 bases, with 10 bases between the two germline ends. Germline CDR1 reads MGHRA; CDR2 reads YSYEKL. The CDR3 coding sequence is TGCGCCAGCAGCCAAGATGTGAACAGAAATGAAAAACTGTTTTTT. It codes for CASSQDVNRNEKLFF.

The V gene is TRBV5-4, the J gene TRBJ1-1; D is undetermined. The V gene lost 1 base and the J gene lost 3 bases, with 7 bases spanning the gap. The CDR3 covers 13 residues. Germline V gene sequence: CDR1 SGHNT, CDR2 YYREEE (reference sequence). CDR3 protein: CASSLPGYTEAFF. CDR3 sequence (DNA): TGTGCCAGCAGCTTGCCGGGGTACACTGAAGCTTTCTTT.

The chain combines TRBV12-5 with TRBJ1-5; D is perhaps TRBD1 (5 bases). Trimming cost V 6 bases and J 6 bases, with 9 bases left between them. This CDR3 has 12 amino acids. Germline CDR1 and CDR2: LGHNT and FRNRAP. The CDR3 coding sequence is TGTGCTAGTGGATCAGGGATTCAGCCCCAGCATTTT. Encoded protein: CASGSGIQPQHF.

The chain has TRBV5-6 and TRBJ2-3; possibly TRBD2 for D (5 bases). The CDR3 sequence is 15 residues long. V was cut by 0 bases and J by 4 bases, with 12 bases left in between. In germline, CDR1 is SGHDT, CDR2 YYEEEE. The chain's CDR3 is CASSLARGGPDTQYF. The CDR3 DNA sequence: TGTGCCAGCAGCTTGGCTCGTGGAGGACCAGATACGCAGTATTTT.

This clone was detected only a few times. The J gene is TRBJ2-3, the V gene TRBV6-2 or TRBV6-3; 7 bases match TRBD1. CDR3 length equals 14 residues. Per germline, CDR1 MNHEY and CDR2 SVGEGT. V shed 2 bases and J 4 bases; nucleotides not matched to a gene: 3. Written as DNA, the CDR3 is TGTGCCAGCAGTTACCAGGGGGACCCAGATACGCAGTATTTT. Protein sequence: CASSYQGDPDTQYF.

This sequence joins TRBV28 and TRBJ1-2; possibly TRBD1 for D (6 bases). V lost 4 bases, J lost 7 bases, and 13 bases lay in between. The CDR3 runs to 13 residues. The germline V gene encodes CDR1 MDHEN and CDR2 SYDVKM. DNA of the CDR3: TGTGCCAGCAGTTCCCAGGGGTTTAGTGGCTACACCTTC. It specifies CASSSQGFSGYTF.